This note documents a single TCR beta chain sequence. Its target is not known. CDR1 is MNHEY and CDR2 is SVGAGI in the germline V gene. The CDR3 extends over 14 amino acids. V was clipped by 6 bases and J by 4 bases; unmatched bases: 7. This entry is derived from a study of glioma-infiltrating T cells after dendritic cell vaccination. Study background: Dendritic cell vaccination trial patients had either newly diagnosed or recurrent glioblastoma. Patients received three intradermal dendritic cell vaccine injections at biweekly intervals. Study results and limitations: TCR clonality showed no direct relationship with survival.

Here immunoSEQ multiplex PCR was the method, and the copy in TCRdb shows in-frame clones only, minus some. The sample records approximately 60,000 clones, more than 75% being singletons. Time point: after dendritic cell vaccination, including at tumor progression/relapse. The source material was blood, sampled after dendritic cell vaccination. The TCR originated in a human donor with glioblastoma. This chain uses TRBV6-5 with TRBJ2-3, with TRBD1 matching 7 bases. CDR3 region: CASRPRGRPDTQYF. CDR3 in DNA: TGTGCCAGCAGGCCTAGGGGGCGACCAGATACGCAGTATTTT.